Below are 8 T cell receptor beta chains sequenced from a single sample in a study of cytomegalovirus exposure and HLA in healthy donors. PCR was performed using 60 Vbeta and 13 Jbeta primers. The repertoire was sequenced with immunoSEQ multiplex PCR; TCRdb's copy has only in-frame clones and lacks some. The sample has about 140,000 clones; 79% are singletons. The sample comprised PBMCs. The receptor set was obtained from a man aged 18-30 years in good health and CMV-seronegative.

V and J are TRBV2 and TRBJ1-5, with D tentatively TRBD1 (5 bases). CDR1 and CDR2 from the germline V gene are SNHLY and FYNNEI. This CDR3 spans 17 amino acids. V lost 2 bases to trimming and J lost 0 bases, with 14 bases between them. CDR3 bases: TGTGCCAGCAGTGAACGGGGCAGGGACTATAGCAATCAGCCCCAGCATTTT. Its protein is CASSERGRDYSNQPQHF.

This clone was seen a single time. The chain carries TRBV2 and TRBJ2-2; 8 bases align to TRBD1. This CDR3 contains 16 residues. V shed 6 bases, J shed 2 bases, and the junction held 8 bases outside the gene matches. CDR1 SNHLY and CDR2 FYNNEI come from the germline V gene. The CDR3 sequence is CASSDDRGPNTGELFF. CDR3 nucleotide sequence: TGTGCCAGCAGCGATGACAGGGGTCCCAACACCGGGGAGCTGTTTTTT. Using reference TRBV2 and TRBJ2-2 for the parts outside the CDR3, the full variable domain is EPEVTQTPSHQVTQMGQEVILRCVPISNHLYFYWYRQILGQKVEFLVSFYNNEISEKSEIFDDQFSVERPDGSNFTLKIRSTKLEDSAMYFCASSDDRGPNTGELFFGEGSRLTVL.

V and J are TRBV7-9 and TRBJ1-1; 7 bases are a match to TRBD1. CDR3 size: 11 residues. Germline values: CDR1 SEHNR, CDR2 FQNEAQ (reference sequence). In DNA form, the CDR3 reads TGTTCCTGGACAGGGAACACTGAAGCTTTCTTT. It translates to CSWTGNTEAFF.

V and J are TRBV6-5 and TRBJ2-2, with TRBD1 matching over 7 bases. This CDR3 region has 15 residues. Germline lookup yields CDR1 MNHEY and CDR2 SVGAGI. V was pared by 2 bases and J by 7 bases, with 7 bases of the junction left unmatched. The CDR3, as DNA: TGTGCCAGCAGTTACAGAGGGGGCGGTTTCGGGGAGCTGTTTTTT. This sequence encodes CASSYRGGGFGELFF.

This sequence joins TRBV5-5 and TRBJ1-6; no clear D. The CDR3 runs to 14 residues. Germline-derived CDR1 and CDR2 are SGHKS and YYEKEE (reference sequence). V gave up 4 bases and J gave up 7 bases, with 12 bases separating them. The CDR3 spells CASSRGVGNSPLHF. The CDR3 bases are TGTGCCAGCAGCCGCGGGGTGGGGAATTCACCCCTCCACTTT.

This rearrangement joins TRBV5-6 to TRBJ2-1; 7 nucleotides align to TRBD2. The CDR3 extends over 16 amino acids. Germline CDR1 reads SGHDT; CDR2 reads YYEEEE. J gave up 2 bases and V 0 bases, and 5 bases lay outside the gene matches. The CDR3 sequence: CASSLEAGSTYNEQFF. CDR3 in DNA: TGTGCCAGCAGCTTGGAAGCGGGGAGCACCTACAATGAGCAGTTCTTC.

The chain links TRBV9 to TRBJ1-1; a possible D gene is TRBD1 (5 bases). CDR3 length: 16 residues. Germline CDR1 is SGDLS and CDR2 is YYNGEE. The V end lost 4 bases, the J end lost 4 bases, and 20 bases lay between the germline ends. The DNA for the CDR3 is TGTGCCAGCAGCTCCCATCAGGGTTTGCTTGGCACTGAAGCTTTCTTT. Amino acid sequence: CASSSHQGLLGTEAFF.

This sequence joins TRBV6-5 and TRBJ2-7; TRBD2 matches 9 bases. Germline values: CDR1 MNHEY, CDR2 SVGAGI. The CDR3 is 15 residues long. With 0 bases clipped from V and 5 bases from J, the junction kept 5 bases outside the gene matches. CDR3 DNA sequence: TGTGCCAGCAGTTACTCGAGGCTAGCGGGGAACGAGCAGTACTTC. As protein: CASSYSRLAGNEQYF.